This entry lists 27 T cell receptor beta chains sequenced from one sample in a study of blood T cells in healthy people across ages. It was with a sample-barcoded 5' primer and a J-beta primer mix that a second PCR of about 6 to 12 cycles was run. MiXCR, run by TCRdb on the 5' RACE reads, gives a single entry per CDR3 protein. The data show 500,000 to 700,000 distinct CDR3 sequences, 25% to 35% seen once. The sequencing sample was made of blood. These receptors came from a woman older than 75 in good health.

V is TRBV20-1 and J is TRBJ2-5; TRBD1 aligns across 7 bases. Matching the DNA end better, TRBJ2-7 makes the J call doubtful. Germline values: CDR1 DFQATT, CDR2 SNEGSKA (reference sequence). The CDR3 is 12 residues long. Here the CDR3 DNA reads TGCAGGGCGCTCACAGGGGCATACGAGCAGTACTTC. Translation: CRALTGAYEQYF.

A few counts support this clonotype. The V and J genes are TRBV7-2 and TRBJ2-1, with a weak D call TRBD2 (6 bases). The ends were cut back, 5 bases at V and 8 bases at J, with 16 bases in the middle. Germline loops: CDR1 SGHTA, CDR2 FQGNSA. This CDR3 contains 14 residues. The CDR3 here is CASSPGGGIDEQFF. For the CDR3, the DNA is TGTGCCAGCAGCCCGGGTGGGGGGATTGATGAGCAGTTCTTC. Full variable domain (rest looked up from reference TRBV7-2 and TRBJ2-1): GAGVSQSPSNKVTEKGKDVELRCDPISGHTALYWYRQSLGQGLEFLIYFQGNSAPDKSGLPSDRFSAERTGGSVSTLTIQRTQQEDSAVYLCASSPGGGIDEQFFGPGTRLTVL.

This sequence joins TRBV12-3 or TRBV12-4 and TRBJ1-5; 8 bases match TRBD1. V lost 7 bases, J lost 0 bases, and 5 bases stayed unmatched. CDR3 length: 15 amino acids. This CDR3 is CASKQGGYSNQPQHF. As DNA, the CDR3 is TGTGCCAGCAAACAGGGGGGGTATAGCAATCAGCCCCAGCATTTT.

This clonotype came up once. This may stem from a read error, because a much larger clone lies one nucleotide away. The chain couples TRBV15 to TRBJ1-6; D remains unclear. CDR3 length equals 13 residues. Germline V gene data show CDR1 as LNHNV and CDR2 as YYDKDF (reference sequence). The CDR3 protein is CAISRDFQRPLHF. The CDR3 DNA sequence: TGTGCCATCAGCAGAGATTTTCAGCGCCCCCTCCACTTT.

The rearrangement links TRBV6-1 to TRBJ1-2; D might be TRBD1 (6 bases). The CDR3 loop spans 15 amino acids. V was shortened by 7 bases and J by 0 bases, with 15 bases between the two germline ends. The germline gives CDR1 MNHNS, CDR2 SASEGT. The CDR3 sequence is CASNQGRATNYGYTF. CDR3 DNA sequence: TGTGCCAGCAACCAGGGGCGAGCTACTAACTATGGCTACACCTTC.

This clonotype was seen only a few times. V usage is TRBV6-1 and J usage is TRBJ2-3; 7 bases agree with TRBD1. The CDR3 sequence is 15 residues long. The germline gives CDR1 MNHNS, CDR2 SASEGT. The J segment lost 0 bases and the V segment lost 3 bases, leaving 3 bases of the junction unmatched. CDR3 sequence reads: CASSEWGQSTDTQYF. The CDR3 nucleotides are TGTGCCAGCAGTGAGTGGGGACAGAGCACAGATACGCAGTATTTT.

The table lists this clonotype with many counts. The chain recombines TRBV5-1 with TRBJ2-1; perhaps TRBD2 as D (6 bases). The germline V and J ends were trimmed by 2 bases and 5 bases, with 14 bases remaining between them. The CDR3 consists of 15 residues. The germline gives CDR1 SGHRS, CDR2 YFSETQ. CDR3 residues: CASSLGRIAHNEQFF. The CDR3 bases are TGCGCCAGCAGCTTAGGGAGGATCGCCCACAATGAGCAGTTCTTC.

This clonotype showed up just once. A clone one base away is much larger, so this may be a read error. The chain is built from TRBV5-1 and TRBJ2-5; D unresolved. V lost 1 base and J lost 8, with 24 bases in between. Germline CDR1 is SGHRS and CDR2 is YFSETQ. This CDR3 is built from 17 residues. The CDR3 DNA reads as TGCGCCAGCAGCTTGTCCTCGGCTCGCAGAGCAGGCAGAACCCAGTACTTC. Its protein product is CASSLSSARRAGRTQYF.

This clonotype was seen more than once but under ten times. A much bigger clone sits one base away, suggesting this may be a read error. The chain combines TRBV29-1 with TRBJ2-1, with a weak D call TRBD2 (5 bases). From germline, CDR1 is SQVTM and CDR2 ANQGSEA. This CDR3 contains 12 residues. Trimming removed 8 bases from V and 10 bases from J, with 18 bases in between. The CDR3 coding sequence is TGCAGCTTACGAATGAGCGGCGACGAGCAGTTCTTC. Translating it yields CSLRMSGDEQFF.

This clonotype was seen repeatedly, ten times or more. The chain recombines TRBV6-5 with TRBJ2-7, with 7 bases identical to TRBD2. Per the germline V gene, CDR1 is MNHEY and CDR2 is SVGAGI. The trim removed 6 bases at V and 9 bases at J, leaving 14 bases unmatched. This CDR3 contains 14 residues. This chain's CDR3 is CASSPGRVDVSQYF. The CDR3 region has the DNA TGTGCCAGCAGCCCGGGGAGGGTAGATGTTTCGCAGTACTTC.

The chain recombines TRBV6-5 with TRBJ1-3; tentatively, D is TRBD1 (5 bases). This CDR3 has 14 amino acids. Trimming removed 6 bases at V and 8 bases at J, with 17 bases between. CDR1 MNHEY and CDR2 SVGAGI come from the germline V gene. Here the CDR3 DNA reads TGTGCCAGCAGCAAGATTCCAGGGACTCACACCATATATTTT. Translation gives CASSKIPGTHTIYF.

This rearrangement joins TRBV6-6 to TRBJ1-3; no clear D. This CDR3 region has 14 residues. Trimming left V 7 bases short and J 3 bases short, with 13 bases between. The germline V gene encodes CDR1 MNHNY and CDR2 SVGAGI (reference sequence). The CDR3 nucleotides are TGTGCCAGCACCCTTAGGAGGGTTGGAAACACCATATATTTT. Protein product: CASTLRRVGNTIYF.

At least ten counts were recorded for this clonotype. This chain links TRBV6-2 or TRBV6-3 with TRBJ2-5, with TRBD2 as a possible D gene (7 bases). This CDR3 is built from 15 residues. V was clipped by 6 bases and J by 2 bases, with 16 bases between them. Germline values: CDR1 MNHEY, CDR2 SVGEGT. In DNA, the CDR3 is TGTGCCAGCAGACCCCGGACTAGGGGGCAAGAGACCCAGTACTTC. This translates into CASRPRTRGQETQYF.

There are many counts of this clonotype. V is TRBV12-3 or TRBV12-4 and J is TRBJ2-4; D perhaps matches TRBD1 (6 bases). V lost 3 bases and J 3 bases, leaving 18 bases between the germline ends. CDR3 length: 17 amino acids. The CDR3 sequence: CASSFDVRQAVKNIQYF. Written as DNA, the CDR3 is TGTGCCAGCAGTTTCGACGTTCGACAGGCAGTCAAAAACATTCAGTACTTC.

This clonotype was recorded many times. The rearrangement uses TRBV20-1 and TRBJ2-3; 11 bases fit TRBD2. CDR1 and CDR2 from the germline V gene are DFQATT and SNEGSKA (reference sequence). After removal of 4 bases from V and 1 base from J, the junction contained 7 bases not matched to a gene. This CDR3 comprises 16 residues. The CDR3 loop is CSATIPTSGGTDTQYF. CDR3 sequence (DNA): TGCAGTGCTACTATTCCGACTAGCGGGGGCACAGATACGCAGTATTTT.

This clonotype came up many times. The genes are TRBV6-1 and TRBJ2-1, with TRBD2 identical over 9 bases. Germline V gene sequence: CDR1 MNHNS, CDR2 SASEGT. The CDR3 loop spans 18 amino acids. Trimming cost V 4 bases and J 4 bases; bases outside gene matches: 14. The CDR3 reads CASSATSFSGGFYNEQFF. CDR3 DNA: TGTGCCAGCAGTGCCACGTCCTTTAGCGGGGGCTTTTACAATGAGCAGTTCTTC.

V and J are TRBV11-2 and TRBJ1-2; D unclear. Germline V gives CDR1 SGHAT, CDR2 FQNNGV. Deletions cut 5 bases from V and 0 bases from J, with 16 bases between. This CDR3 comprises 16 residues. The CDR3 protein is CASSRSGGEANYGYTF. The CDR3, as DNA: TGTGCCAGCAGCCGTTCGGGAGGCGAGGCTAACTATGGCTACACCTTC.

This clonotype was seen ten or more times. The chain joins TRBV12-3 or TRBV12-4 to TRBJ1-5; 9 bases are a match to TRBD1. This CDR3 is 15 amino acids long. With V trimmed by 6 bases and J by 1 base, 4 bases remained unmatched. The CDR3 is CASRPGTGSNQPQHF. CDR3 sequence (DNA): TGTGCCAGCAGGCCCGGGACAGGGAGCAATCAGCCCCAGCATTTT.

This chain links TRBV7-2 with TRBJ1-1; D is possibly TRBD1 (6 bases). V lost 5 bases to trimming and J lost 4 bases, with 14 bases between them. Germline V gives CDR1 SGHTA, CDR2 FQGNSA. The CDR3 totals 14 residues. The CDR3 DNA reads as TGTGCCAGCAGCACCAAGGGGGGAGCCACTGAAGCTTTCTTT. Its protein product is CASSTKGGATEAFF.

In this sample, this clonotype turned up many times. This chain links TRBV2 with TRBJ2-5; TRBD1 aligns across 8 bases. The DNA end favors TRBJ2-7, so the J call may be wrong. Looked up from germline, CDR1 is SNHLY and CDR2 is FYNNEI. This CDR3 has 14 amino acids. The CDR3 coding sequence is TGTGCCAGCAGGTCAGGGGGCGTCCCAGGCGAGCAGTACTTC. Protein: CASRSGGVPGEQYF.

This clonotype showed up many times. This sequence joins TRBV20-1 and TRBJ1-6; possible D gene TRBD1, 5 bases. CDR1 and CDR2 from the germline V gene are DFQATT and SNEGSKA (reference sequence). The CDR3 is 14 residues long. Deletions cut 1 base from V and 9 bases from J, with 13 bases between. CDR3 loop: CSARAGTDGSPLHF. Here the CDR3 DNA reads TGCAGTGCTAGAGCCGGGACTGACGGTTCACCCCTCCACTTT.

Note on this clonotype: Being one base from a much bigger clone, this may be a read error. This chain joins TRBV6-2 or TRBV6-3 and TRBJ1-2, with 8 bases aligning to TRBD1. From germline, CDR1 is MNHEY and CDR2 SVGEGT. Germline trimming cut 8 bases from V and 4 bases from J; bases unmatched to any gene: 9. This CDR3 is built from 14 residues. The CDR3 region is CASRPTGAIYGYTF. The CDR3 DNA sequence: TGTGCCAGCCGACCGACAGGGGCGATCTATGGCTACACCTTC.

This clonotype was counted ten times or more. The chain has TRBV9 and TRBJ2-7; D is perhaps TRBD1 or TRBD2 (5 bases each). This CDR3 has 14 residues. The germline CDR1 and CDR2 sequences are SGDLS and YYNGEE. The ends were cut back, 4 bases at V and 6 bases at J, with 17 bases in the middle. CDR3 nucleotide sequence: TGTGCCAGCAGCCCCTTCGATGGGGGAAGCGAGCAGTACTTC. Translated, it gives CASSPFDGGSEQYF.

The chain recombines TRBV5-1 with TRBJ2-1, with 10 bases lining up with TRBD1. The CDR3 has 16 amino acids. In germline, CDR1 is SGHRS, CDR2 YFSETQ. The V segment lost 0 bases and the J segment 9 bases; nucleotides outside the gene matches: 9. The CDR3 reads CASSLVGDRGRTEQFF. The CDR3, as DNA: TGCGCCAGCAGCTTGGTAGGGGACAGGGGTCGCACTGAGCAGTTCTTC. The complete variable domain, with remaining parts taken from reference TRBV5-1 and TRBJ2-1, reads KAGVTQTPRYLIKTRGQQVTLSCSPISGHRSVSWYQQTPGQGLQFLFEYFSETQRNKGNFPGRFSGRQFSNSRSEMNVSTLELGDSALYLCASSLVGDRGRTEQFFGPGTRLTVL.

This clonotype was observed at least ten times. V gene TRBV11-2 combines with J gene TRBJ2-4; no definite D call. Germline values: CDR1 SGHAT, CDR2 FQNNGV. The CDR3 consists of 13 residues. V was trimmed by 3 bases and J by 7 bases, leaving 10 bases between them. CDR3 region: CASSFGVGNIQYF. Here the CDR3 DNA reads TGTGCCAGCAGCTTTGGGGTTGGGAACATTCAGTACTTC. Variable domain in full (rest from reference TRBV11-2 and TRBJ2-4): EAGVAQSPRYKIIEKRQSVAFWCNPISGHATLYWYQQILGQGPKLLIQFQNNGVVDDSQLPKDRFSAERLKGVDSTLKIQPAKLEDSAVYLCASSFGVGNIQYFGAGTRLSVL.

The chain recombines TRBV20-1 with TRBJ2-1; D is ambiguous. CDR1 DFQATT and CDR2 SNEGSKA come from the germline V gene (reference sequence). This CDR3 contains 15 residues. Trimming removed 0 bases at V and 4 bases at J, with 13 bases between. CDR3 sequence reads: CSARDLVGIYNEQFF. The CDR3 nucleotides are TGCAGTGCTAGAGATCTAGTTGGCATATACAATGAGCAGTTCTTC.

This clonotype occurred many times. The gene calls are TRBV20-1 and TRBJ2-5; D gene ambiguous. CDR3 length equals 12 residues. In germline, CDR1 is DFQATT, CDR2 SNEGSKA (reference sequence). Trimming took 6 bases from V and 4 from J, leaving 12 bases between them. CDR3 loop: CSALWEPETQYF. The CDR3 region has the DNA TGCAGTGCCCTCTGGGAACCAGAGACCCAGTACTTC.